This is a list of T cell receptor beta chains from one sample in a study of Ad26.COV2.S vaccination and SARS-CoV-2 variants. Generated by immunoSEQ multiplex PCR, the TCRdb table keeps only in-frame clones and is missing some. The sample consists of fewer than 500,000 clones, around 91% of them appearing once. The starting material was peripheral blood, obtained in a trial of Ad26.COV2.S vaccine versus placebo. The receptor set was obtained from a person aged 18-65 years who received the Ad26.COV2.S COVID-19 vaccine or a placebo. Both conserved end residues are part of each CDR3. A D gene is named only where the DNA matches it firmly. The size entry is marked missing in some rows and otherwise reads once, few, many or a size class.

clone_size	v_call	j_call	d_call	cdr3_aa	cdr3_nt
once	TRBV6-5	TRBJ1-5	TRBD1	CASSLDRVNQPQHF	TGTGCCAGCAGTCTGGACAGGGTCAATCAGCCCCAGCATTTT
-	TRBV28	TRBJ2-7	-	CASSFVGPYEQYF	TGTGCCAGCAGTTTTGTGGGGCCCTACGAGCAGTACTTC
-	TRBV7-9	TRBJ1-4	-	CASYNEKLFF	TGTGCCAGCTATAATGAAAAACTGTTTTTT
-	TRBV2	TRBJ2-1	TRBD2	CASGGLSNEQFF	TGTGCCAGCGGGGGACTATCAAATGAGCAGTTCTTC
-	TRBV10-3	TRBJ2-7	TRBD1	CAISEGRTGPYEQYF	TGTGCCATCAGTGAAGGGAGGACAGGGCCCTACGAGCAGTACTTC
-	TRBV10-1	TRBJ1-2	-	CASSERIPYTF	TGCGCCAGCAGTGAACGTATTCCCTACACCTTC
-	TRBV5-1	TRBJ1-5	TRBD1	CASSLVPTGDYSNQPQHF	TGCGCCAGCAGCTTGGTCCCGACAGGGGATTATAGCAATCAGCCCCAGCATTTT
-	TRBV28	TRBJ2-5	-	CASSSPGAVEETQYF	TGTGCCAGCAGTTCACCAGGGGCGGTGGAAGAGACCCAGTACTTC
-	TRBV18	TRBJ2-7	TRBD1	CASSRQGSNEQYF	TGTGCCAGCTCAAGACAGGGGAGTAACGAGCAGTACTTC
-	TRBV29-1	TRBJ2-7	-	CSVAGPSSYEQYF	TGCAGCGTTGCCGGACCATCCTCCTACGAGCAGTACTTC
once	TRBV30	TRBJ1-5	-	CACSDQTDQPQHF	TGTGCCTGCTCGGACCAGACGGATCAGCCCCAGCATTTT
-	TRBV7-9	TRBJ2-1	-	CASSLVGDSDFSYNEQFF	TGTGCCAGCAGCTTAGTCGGGGACTCCGACTTCTCCTACAATGAGCAGTTCTTC
-	TRBV7-3	TRBJ2-1	TRBD2	CASSLMAGGYGEQFF	TGTGCCAGCAGCTTAATGGCGGGAGGGTACGGTGAGCAGTTCTTC
-	TRBV3-1/TRBV3-2	TRBJ2-2	-	CASSQDWLTGELFF	TGTGCCAGCAGCCAAGATTGGCTCACCGGGGAGCTGTTTTTT
-	TRBV10-3	TRBJ2-1	TRBD2	CAISDLAGASYNEQFF	TGTGCCATCAGTGACCTAGCGGGAGCTTCCTACAATGAGCAGTTCTTC
-	TRBV30	TRBJ1-4	-	CAWTYSATSGEKLFF	TGTGCCTGGACTTACTCAGCGACCTCGGGGGAAAAACTGTTTTTT
-	TRBV11-2	TRBJ2-5	TRBD2	CASSLSGSWGETQYF	TGTGCCAGCAGCCTCAGCGGGAGTTGGGGAGAGACCCAGTACTTC
-	TRBV4-1	TRBJ2-7	TRBD1	CASSQDRDRVLTVGLEQYF	TGCGCCAGCAGCCAAGATAGGGACAGGGTTTTGACGGTTGGACTCGAGCAGTACTTC
-	TRBV4-3	TRBJ2-6	-	CASSQDRGQGFSGANVLTF	TGCGCCAGCAGCCAAGATCGTGGACAAGGGTTCTCTGGGGCCAACGTCCTGACTTTC
-	TRBV28	TRBJ1-2	-	CASSLLLGTATNYGYTF	TGTGCCAGCAGTTTACTACTAGGGACCGCTACTAACTATGGCTACACCTTC
-	TRBV7-3	TRBJ2-1	TRBD2	CASSSGPAGVGNEQFF	TGTGCCAGCAGCTCCGGTCCCGCGGGAGTGGGCAATGAGCAGTTCTTC
-	TRBV18	TRBJ2-7	-	CASSPDSSEQYF	TGTGCCAGCTCACCGGACAGTTCCGAGCAGTACTTC
-	TRBV30	TRBJ2-7	TRBD2	CAWSALTSSEQYF	TGTGCCTGGAGTGCCCTGACTAGCTCCGAGCAGTACTTC
-	TRBV29-1	TRBJ2-1	-	CSVWVAPQANEQFF	TGCAGCGTTTGGGTAGCGCCTCAGGCGAATGAGCAGTTCTTC
once	TRBV30	TRBJ2-1	-	CAWSRADSSYNEQFF	TGTGCCTGGAGCCGAGCAGACAGCTCCTACAATGAGCAGTTCTTC
-	TRBV13	TRBJ2-3	-	CASSLAGSPTDTQYF	TGTGCCAGCAGCTTGGCGGGTTCACCCACAGATACGCAGTATTTT
-	TRBV6-2/TRBV6-3	TRBJ2-3	TRBD2	CASSYLRGTSGGFTDTQYF	TGTGCCAGCAGTTACCTCCGCGGGACTAGCGGGGGCTTCACAGATACGCAGTATTTT
-	TRBV30	TRBJ2-7	-	CAWSAPLLIHEQYF	TGTGCCTGGAGTGCACCTCTTTTGATCCACGAGCAGTACTTC
-	TRBV6-1	TRBJ2-6	-	CASSEIETGIFGANVLTF	TGTGCCAGCAGTGAAATAGAGACCGGGATTTTTGGGGCCAACGTCCTGACTTTC
-	TRBV11-2	TRBJ2-7	TRBD2	CASSLGGDPPSSYEQYF	TGTGCCAGCAGCTTGGGGGGGGACCCGCCCTCCTCCTACGAGCAGTACTTC
-	TRBV25-1	TRBJ2-5	-	CASSSQGYQETQYF	TGTGCCAGCAGCTCACAGGGTTACCAAGAGACCCAGTACTTC
-	TRBV9	TRBJ2-3	TRBD2	CASSGSGRADTQYF	TGTGCCAGCAGCGGTAGCGGGAGGGCAGATACGCAGTATTTT
-	TRBV7-8	TRBJ2-3	-	CASSRVYTDTQYF	TGTGCCAGCAGCCGGGTGTACACAGATACGCAGTATTTT
few	TRBV12-3/TRBV12-4	TRBJ2-1	-	CASSILANNEQFF	TGTGCCAGCAGTATCCTAGCGAACAATGAGCAGTTCTTC
-	TRBV7-2	TRBJ2-7	TRBD2	CASSLQAGRGNEQYF	TGTGCCAGCAGCCTACAAGCGGGGCGAGGGAACGAGCAGTACTTC
-	TRBV19	TRBJ1-2	TRBD1	CASSEPGQSYGYTF	TGTGCCAGTAGCGAGCCGGGACAGAGCTATGGCTACACCTTC
-	TRBV13	TRBJ2-2	-	CASSWRGSRNTGELFF	TGTGCCAGCAGCTGGCGTGGGTCACGGAACACCGGGGAGCTGTTTTTT
-	TRBV11-2	TRBJ2-4	-	CASSLGIANIQYF	TGTGCCAGCAGCTTAGGAATCGCCAACATTCAGTACTTC
-	TRBV29-1	TRBJ2-1	TRBD2	CSGTSGDFSYNEQFF	TGCAGCGGGACTAGCGGCGATTTCTCCTACAATGAGCAGTTCTTC
-	TRBV5-1	TRBJ2-7	-	CASSLAADYEQYF	TGCGCCAGCAGCTTGGCGGCAGACTACGAGCAGTACTTC
-	TRBV5-3	TRBJ2-4	TRBD2	CARSLRLAGGTKNIQYF	TGTGCCAGAAGCCTCCGGCTAGCGGGAGGGACCAAAAACATTCAGTACTTC
-	TRBV30	TRBJ1-1	-	CAWSPRIDTEAFF	TGTGCCTGGAGTCCCCGGATAGACACTGAAGCTTTCTTT
-	TRBV7-8	TRBJ2-5	TRBD2	CASSARGLAGVRRGQETQYF	TGTGCCAGCAGCGCCCGGGGACTAGCGGGAGTACGACGCGGCCAAGAGACCCAGTACTTC
-	TRBV4-2	TRBJ2-7	-	CASSQATGMGYEQYF	TGTGCCAGCAGCCAAGCAACAGGGATGGGGTACGAGCAGTACTTC
once	TRBV6-2/TRBV6-3	TRBJ2-1	TRBD2	CASSHPGLAGVGEQFF	TGTGCCAGCAGTCACCCTGGACTAGCGGGAGTGGGTGAGCAGTTCTTC
-	TRBV25-1	TRBJ2-7	-	CASSVSQRPYEQYF	TGTGCCAGCAGTGTAAGTCAACGCCCCTACGAGCAGTACTTC
-	TRBV4-3	TRBJ2-2	-	CASSQDFNTGELFF	TGCGCCAGCAGCCAAGATTTCAACACCGGGGAGCTGTTTTTT
once	TRBV6-5	TRBJ2-1	TRBD2	CASSKGGYNEQFF	TGTGCCAGCAGTAAGGGAGGGTACAATGAGCAGTTCTTC
once	TRBV7-9	TRBJ1-2	-	CASSQGGGDYGYTF	TGTGCCAGCAGCCAAGGGGGAGGGGACTATGGCTACACCTTC
once	TRBV5-1	TRBJ2-5	-	CASSGGALSETQYF	TGCGCCAGCAGCGGGGGGGCGCTCTCAGAGACCCAGTACTTC
-	TRBV21-1	TRBJ1-3	-	CASSRHNRYSGNTIYF	TGTGCCAGCAGCAGGCATAATCGGTACTCTGGAAACACCATATATTTT
-	TRBV7-2	TRBJ1-1	-	CASSFNRVHTEAFF	TGTGCCAGCAGCTTTAACAGGGTGCACACTGAAGCTTTCTTT
-	TRBV19	TRBJ1-1	-	CASSTGREAFF	TGTGCCAGTTCGACCGGGCGGGAAGCTTTCTTT
-	TRBV4-1	TRBJ1-4	TRBD1	CASSQLQGSNEKLFF	TGCGCCAGCAGCCAACTACAGGGGTCAAATGAAAAACTGTTTTTT
-	TRBV18	TRBJ1-5	-	CASSPEQEQPQHF	TGTGCCAGCTCACCAGAACAGGAACAGCCCCAGCATTTT
-	TRBV13	TRBJ2-5	TRBD2	CASGLRVGLAGGQETQYF	TGTGCCAGCGGATTAAGGGTAGGGCTAGCGGGAGGCCAAGAGACCCAGTACTTC